The entry below describes one TCR beta chain. Antigen unknown. Partitioning of CD4+ cells yielded a CD45RA+ naive subset and a CD45RA-negative memory subset. The data are from a study of shared clonotypes between healthy human individuals. The overall study: A couple of women and a few men aged 18 to 49 made up the donors.

With 3 bases removed from V and 4 bases from J, the gap between germline ends came to 16 bases. This CDR3 comprises 15 residues. The germline V gene encodes CDR1 SGHRS and CDR2 YFSETQ. The material for each subset, its genomic DNA, was split evenly across several immunoSEQ plates. Clones were sequenced by immunoSEQ multiplex PCR, and TCRdb holds only the in-frame ones, with some missing. The profile shows roughly 2 million clones, roughly 95% of them singletons. Study-wide results and caveats: Donor clonotype sharing was expected to depend on sequencing depth.

The sequence derives from a man in his late teens or twenties in good health. The specimen sequenced was naive CD4+ T cells sorted from blood. Subset defined: CD45RA+ positively selected. The chain uses TRBV5-1 and TRBJ1-1; maybe TRBD1 (5 bases). CDR3 nucleotides: TGCGCCAGCAGCTCTTCGGGGCATGAGGGCACTGAAGCTTTCTTT. This gives the protein CASSSSGHEGTEAFF. The variable domain in full, completed from reference TRBV5-1 and TRBJ1-1, reads KAGVTQTPRYLIKTRGQQVTLSCSPISGHRSVSWYQQTPGQGLQFLFEYFSETQRNKGNFPGRFSGRQFSNSRSEMNVSTLELGDSALYLCASSSSGHEGTEAFFGQGTRLTVV.